This T cell receptor (beta chain) comes out of a study of cytomegalovirus exposure and HLA in healthy donors (dated by TCRdb to between 2016 and 2019). In the study overall: An earlier analysis of some 600 of the donors reported 250 to 350 Gb of sequence data and 117 million unique TCR beta sequences obtained from about 200 million T cells. An early release that covered about 600 HLA-typed donors contained around 300 gigabases of sequencing data and tens of millions of unique TCR sequences. The genetic ancestry cluster associated with self-reported Caucasian donors included over 65% of the approximately 400 genotyped donors. The study aimed to test whether signatures of past pathogen exposure could be identified by cataloging public T cell receptors. The study used immunosequencing to profile the T cell repertoires of approximately 630 subjects and linked those repertoires to cytomegalovirus serostatus. Along with the approximately 670-subject first cohort, a separate validation cohort of over a hundred different subjects was used. To predict cytomegalovirus infection status, the study combined high-throughput TCR immunosequencing, statistical association of individual TCRs with disease status, and machine learning. To study patterns of TCR occurrence, a later analysis re-analyzed previously published TCR beta repertoires from more than 550 donors and added high-resolution HLA genotyping. Rather than drawing on any new phenotypic data, the later analysis identified candidate immune exposures from TCR beta sequences and the way those sequences occurred across donors. An earlier analysis of 587 of the donors used high-throughput TCR beta sequencing to judge whether each TCR beta V gene segment behaved as functional or pseudogenic. Donor age, sex, ethnicity and CMV serostatus were compiled together with the repertoire data. A later genetic analysis used genome-wide SNP genotypes for about 65% of the roughly 670 donors, treating that subset as a discovery cohort. Every repertoire in the discovery cohort had been generated on one and the same sequencing platform. Class I and class II HLA loci were covered by the typing at four-digit resolution. Typing coverage varied by locus: roughly 620-640 donors for A, B, C, DRB1 and DQB1; under 550 for DQA1; around 570 for DPA1; some 470 for DPB1. A handful of DR-DQ haplotypes were handled as single units for association and clustering because linkage in the cohort was strong. Across some 400 genotyped donors of the cohort, an average of about 250,000 unique TCR beta nucleotide sequences per donor were sequenced, and roughly a sixth of those sequences were non-productive. Points the paper makes about the study in general: A further reported finding was that TCR beta sequences accurately predicted the HLA-A and HLA-B alleles for most subjects in the first cohort. The 87-base-pair reads could not distinguish some IMGT-functional V segments, including TRBV6-2 and TRBV6-3, so those segments were excluded. The study listed 164 TCR beta chains as associated with cytomegalovirus. The sequencing pipeline was judged likely to have produced a cluster of highly shared sequence variants as a technical artifact. In vitro tests confirmed that a few of the cytomegalovirus-associated TCR beta chains recognize cytomegalovirus antigens. HLA typing was unavailable for some donors at each locus, so association tests used only the typed subset. In a later analysis, several top co-occurrence clusters were reported to appear linked to parvovirus B19, influenza, CMV and Epstein-Barr virus. In a later analysis, TCR association rates were found to vary across HLA loci, with the most associated TCRs seen for DRB1 alleles and the fewest for HLA-C alleles. For the cohort, immune exposure information was limited to CMV serostatus. It was suggested by the authors that the approach could potentially be generalized to other disease states and immunological phenotypes. At a false discovery rate of 0.05, a later analysis linked about 16,000 TCR beta sequences to specific HLA alleles. The earlier analysis of some 560 of the donors excluded around 17 rarely observed V segments, including chromosome 9 orphons, because counts were too low. Most TCR sequences were seen in very few donors, while some public TCRs were found in many individuals. Compared with equally common non-associated chains, HLA-associated TCR beta chains in a later analysis were more clonally expanded and had lower generation probabilities. Broadly in line with IMGT annotations, most TCR beta V segments showed up in productive rearrangements about 90% or about 30% of the time in an earlier analysis of several hundred of the donors. Roughly uniform sequencing depth across donors was assumed in presence/absence analyses, although this assumption may not hold. In a later genetic analysis, fewer N-insertions in productive TCRs were reported among donors in an Asian-associated ancestry cluster than the roughly 640-donor mean. This cohort had only TCR beta chains sequenced, and the lack of alpha or paired-chain data limited which features could be detected. Strong co-occurrence of HLA alleles, especially DR and DQ, made assigning TCR associations to individual alleles difficult. In a later genetic analysis, a missense DCLRE1C variant was associated with V-gene and J-gene trimming of TCR beta chains, and the association was replicated in an independent cohort. In a later analysis, most CMV-associated TCR beta chains were found to appear HLA-restricted, with HLA associations seemingly driven largely by CMV exposure. The classifier was reported to diagnose cytomegalovirus status with high specificity and sensitivity in both the original and validation cohorts. Correlated functional status among segregating V segments might be attributable to linkage disequilibrium, but an unknown experimental factor could not be ruled out.

In total, 500 to 700 healthy bone marrow donors made up the cohort. All cohort members were sampled while nominally healthy, although unrecorded immune exposures were likely present. The donor was CMV seronegative and was included in the group of 352 seronegative cohort members. A peripheral blood sample was provided by each donor, and peripheral blood mononuclear cells were used for TCR beta sequencing. Genomic DNA extraction from the blood cell samples was performed with the Qiagen DNeasy Blood Extraction Kit. As to this clone: What antigen it recognizes has not been identified. The record has no base qualities; no much larger clone is one base away.

Library preparation used the immunoSEQ multiplex PCR assay. The multiplex PCR relied on a mix of 60 forward primers for TCR Vbeta segments and 13 reverse primers for TCR Jbeta segments. Amplification of the CDR3 region of rearranged TCR beta genes was performed with a multiplex PCR assay on genomic DNA. On the Illumina HiSeq System, the amplified TCR beta libraries were sequenced as 87-base-pair reads. The paper's processing steps were these. A later analysis tallied 75 million to 85 million unique TCR beta chains across the 610 or so repertoires, and around 9.9 million of those chains were shared by two or more donors. To remove PCR and sequencing errors, raw reads were error-corrected and collapsed into unique sequences using a nearest-neighbor algorithm that merged closely related sequences. V, D and J gene segments were assigned by aligning CDR3 sequences to IMGT reference sequences. Each retained sequence needed at least a six-nucleotide match to both a V gene segment and a J gene segment. Rearrangements were classified as productive when the CDR3 lacked stop codons and remained in frame with V and J, and all other rearrangements were classified as non-productive. Following IMGT convention, CDR3 was defined as the stretch from the second conserved V-encoded cysteine to the conserved J-encoded phenylalanine. The earlier analysis of 587 of the donors excluded any sequence lacking an unambiguous match to a single V gene segment. An earlier analysis of 587 of the donors called V segments functional above 56.7% productive rearrangements and segregating when the between-donor standard deviation exceeded 5%. A statistical classification framework was built for diagnosing cytomegalovirus status from the catalog of TCR beta chain sequences. V and J gene assignment, in a later analysis, came from comparing TCR nucleotide sequences with IMGT/GENE-DB human TR gene sequences. In a later analysis, CDR3 sequences and most-parsimonious VDJ recombination scenarios were assigned using the TCRdist pipeline. In a later analysis, every TCR beta chain was defined by the combination of its CDR3 amino acid sequence and its V-gene family, and reads without a unique V-gene family were dropped. As a way to deal with suspected cross-contamination and a sequencing artifact, a later analysis dropped hundreds of nucleotide sequences that were highly shared and had low generation probability. For each public chain, a later analysis derived a clonal expansion index from normalized ranks of inferred template counts within each repertoire. A later analysis computed generation probabilities with a VDJ recombination model fitted to out-of-frame rearrangements, and checked the results against IGoR. A later analysis scored TCR-TCR, TCR-HLA and TCR-CMV co-occurrence with hypergeometric tests, applying a repertoire-size bias correction to TCR pairs. In a later analysis, false discovery rates were estimated by permuting HLA or CMV assignments 20 times. In a later analysis, co-occurring TCRs were grouped with DBSCAN, and TCRdist sequence similarity was added when clustering was performed within HLA-allele-positive subsets. Co-occurrence clustering excluded repertoires with fewer than 30,000 or more than 120,000 public chains, plus five with anomalous nucleotide sharing. TCRdb took this table from immuneACCESS and kept in-frame rearrangements with V and J called. Such tables lack part of the clones; where checked against another copy, unresolved V genes explain under half of the gap, and the rest is unexplained. The V and J calls and clone size were taken over from that table, and D and trimming were inferred from the DNA. The sample table lists 200,000 to 250,000 clones, roughly 90% of them with a count of one. 1% of the sample belongs to the ten largest clones.

Reading from cysteine to phenylalanine, the CDR3 counts 13 amino acids. This entry keeps only the CDR3 DNA: 39 bases, framed from base 1. V lost 0 bases and J lost 1 base; the stretch between them is 4 bases long. CDR1 and CDR2, per the germline V gene, are SGHDT and YYEEEE. The specimen sequenced was PBMCs. The rearranged chain carries TRBV5-6 and TRBJ1-1; the D gene assignment is ambiguous. The clonotype originates from a woman under 30 in good health and CMV-seronegative. The CDR3 is CASSLVANTEAFF. The bases read TGTGCCAGCAGCTTGGTGGCGAACACTGAAGCTTTCTTT.